The source of this TCR beta chain is a study of T-cell memory formation after mild COVID-19 (dated by TCRdb to the early 2020s). About the study as a whole: TCR sequence clusters from the two donors were largely donor specific. Longitudinal TCRalpha and TCRbeta repertoire sequencing tracked T-cell clones expanding and contracting after mild COVID-19 in two donors. Two young, previously healthy adult volunteers made up the cohort, one male and one female.

Concerning this clonotype itself: Its antigen is not yet known. Per-nucleotide qualities are absent, and no much larger clonotype sits a single base away.

The germline V gene specifies SGHRS as CDR1 and YFSETQ as CDR2. The V and J ends are trimmed by 0 bases and 2 bases, leaving 8 bases between them. The cysteine opens and the phenylalanine closes a CDR3 of 15 amino acids. Solely the CDR3 DNA is kept, with 45 bases framed from the first base. Ficoll-Paque density gradient centrifugation was the method used to isolate PBMCs. Sequencer: Illumina NovaSeq 6000. cDNA libraries for TCRalpha and TCRbeta were prepared by 5'RACE using constant-segment primers, with sample barcodes and unique molecular identifiers added. Trizol reagent was used to extract RNA from every sample. Amplification of the libraries took two PCR steps, and the second step added a second sample barcode plus Illumina TruSeq adapters. Libraries were sequenced on an Illumina NovaSeq with 2 x 150 bp paired-end reads. The published analysis was carried out like this. The reads were demultiplexed and collapsed into UMI-guided consensus sequences using migec v1.2.7. Using mixcr v2.1.11, UMI consensuses were aligned to TRA and TRB V and J templates and then assembled into clonotypes. A clonotype was counted as expanded or contracted only when both edgeR and NoisET called the clonotype significant, with the noise models trained on biological replicates. For edgeR calls, the thresholds were a false discovery rate-adjusted p below 0.01 and a log2 fold-change of 1. As an exploratory analysis of dynamics, PCA with hierarchical clustering was applied to max-normalized trajectories of the 1000 most abundant clonotypes. The CD4 or CD8 phenotype of responding clones was assigned using the separately sequenced CD4+ and CD8+ repertoires. TCRdb took the public reads, trimmed them with fastp at Q25, ran MiXCR for clone calling and kept in-frame beta chains. For every CDR3 protein sequence, its rows merge into one entry that carries the most common genes and DNA. Clone size and V and J calls follow TCRdb, not the original study. The sample table holds approximately 150,000 distinct CDR3 sequences, of which roughly 13% were seen once. More than 3% of the sample is in the top ten clones.

On the study overall, not on this receptor specifically: Balanced CD4/CD8 phenotypes were observed for clones contracting from day 15 to 85, whereas a bias towards CD4+ was observed for a second wave of clones expanding from day 15 to 37. The study included only a couple of mild cases, and larger cohorts that include severe cases with pre-infection samples were judged to be necessary. Some responding clones were detected in pre-infection memory, suggesting pre-existing cross-reactive memory T cells joined the SARS-CoV-2 response. Contracting CD4+ clones were located mainly in the CM and EM memory subsets, whereas CD8+ clones were found to be enriched in EMRA. The second-wave clones that peaked on day 37 were not confirmed to be SARS-CoV-2 specific.

The specimen sequenced was PBMCs or a T cell subset sorted from them (not recorded which). The clonotype originates from a man aged 18 to 35 who had mild COVID-19 (a few samples of this study predate the infection). The sample titles of this study are shuffled in the database, so cell type and time point are left out; the donor was told from shared clones. The chain is encoded by TRBV5-1 joined to TRBJ2-2, with the identity of the D gene unclear. The CDR3 region reads CASSLGTPNTGELFF. In nucleotides, the sequence is TGCGCCAGCAGCTTGGGGACGCCTAACACCGGGGAGCTGTTTTTT.